This TCR beta chain appears in the sequencing data of a study of cytomegalovirus exposure and HLA in healthy donors (dated by TCRdb to about 2017). For the study in its entirety: The 666 repertoires of the first cohort and the roughly 110 validation repertoires were produced on the same platform, according to a later analysis. The study aimed to test whether signatures of past pathogen exposure could be identified by cataloging public T cell receptors. In addition to the first cohort of roughly 670 subjects, a separate validation cohort of about 120 different subjects was used. High-throughput TCR immunosequencing, statistical association of individual TCRs with disease status, and machine learning were combined to predict cytomegalovirus infection status.

Comment on this clone: Its antigen is unknown. One base away there is no much larger clone; base qualities are not given.

The donors were included in the validation cohort of some 110 subjects, a group kept apart from the 666-subject first cohort. Library preparation used the immunoSEQ multiplex PCR assay. The source study handled its data this way. A statistical classification framework was developed to diagnose cytomegalovirus status using the catalog of TCR beta chain sequences. TCRdb obtained this table from immuneACCESS and retained in-frame rearrangements with V and J assigned. These tables miss some clones; where compared with another copy, unresolved V genes account for less than half of the shortfall, and the remainder is unexplained. V and J calls and clone size come straight from that table; D and trimming were deduced from the DNA. The sample records 85,000 to 120,000 clones, just under 95% of which are singletons. 0.89% of the sample is taken by the ten largest. What the work shows at the level of the full study, not this receptor alone: The classifier was reported to diagnose cytomegalovirus status with high specificity and sensitivity in both the original and validation cohorts. The study listed approximately 160 TCR beta chains as associated with cytomegalovirus. The authors suggested that the approach could potentially be extended to other disease states and immunological phenotypes. Most TCR sequences were observed very rarely across donors, whereas some public TCRs were present in many individuals. A later analysis found that TCRs clustered in the first cohort also tended to co-occur in the roughly 120 validation repertoires, with approximately 95% of cluster scores above 0. A few of the identified cytomegalovirus-associated TCR beta chains were confirmed in vitro to be specific for cytomegalovirus antigens. The validation cohort had no HLA typing available for a later analysis, so co-occurrence within that cohort was assessed over all 120 or so repertoires.

V is cut back by 9 bases and J by 6 bases, with 0 bases in the junction unmatched. CDR1 and CDR2, looked up from the germline V gene (reference sequence), are WNHNN and SYGVQD. Inclusive of the bounding cysteine and phenylalanine, the CDR3 is 10 residues long. Only the CDR3 part of the read is kept: 30 bases, read in frame from the first base. The rearranged segments are TRBV10-1 and TRBJ2-3, with 7 central nucleotides matching TRBD2. This clonotype originated in a woman aged 18-29 years in good health and CMV-seronegative. Sequencing was carried out using PBMCs. The DNA sequence is given as TGCGCCAGAGCGGGGGATACGCAGTATTTT. Its protein reads: CARAGDTQYF.